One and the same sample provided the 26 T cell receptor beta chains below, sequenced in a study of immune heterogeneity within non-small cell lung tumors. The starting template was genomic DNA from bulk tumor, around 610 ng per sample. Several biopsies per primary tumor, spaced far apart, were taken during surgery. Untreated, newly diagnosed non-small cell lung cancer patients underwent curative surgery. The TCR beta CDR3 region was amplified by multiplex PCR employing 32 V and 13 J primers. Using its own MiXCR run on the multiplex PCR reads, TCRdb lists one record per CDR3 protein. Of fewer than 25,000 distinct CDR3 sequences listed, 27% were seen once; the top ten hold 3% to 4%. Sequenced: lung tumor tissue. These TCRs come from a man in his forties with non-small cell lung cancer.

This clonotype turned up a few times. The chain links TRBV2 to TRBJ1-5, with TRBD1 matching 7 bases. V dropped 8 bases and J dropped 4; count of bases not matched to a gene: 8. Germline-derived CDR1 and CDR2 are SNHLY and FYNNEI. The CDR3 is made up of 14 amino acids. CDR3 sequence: CASGEGGLNQPQHF. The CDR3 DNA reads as TGTGCCAGCGGGGAAGGGGGCCTAAATCAGCCCCAGCATTTT.

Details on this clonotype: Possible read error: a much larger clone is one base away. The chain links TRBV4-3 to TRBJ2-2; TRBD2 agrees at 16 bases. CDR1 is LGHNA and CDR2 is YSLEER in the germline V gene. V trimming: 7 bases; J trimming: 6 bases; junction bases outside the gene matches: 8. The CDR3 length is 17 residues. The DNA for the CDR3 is TGCGCCAGCATCCAGATGGGACTAGCGGGAGGGCCCGGGGAGCTGTTTTTT. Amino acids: CASIQMGLAGGPGELFF.

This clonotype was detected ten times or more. As DNA, the CDR3 is TGTGCCAGCACCGCTTCCGGGACAGCTCCCTACGAGCAGTACTTC. This codes for CASTASGTAPYEQYF. This chain connects TRBV6-1 to TRBJ2-7; TRBD1 matches at 7 bases. This CDR3 is 15 amino acids long. Looked up from germline, CDR1 is MNHNS and CDR2 is SASEGT. Trimming cost V 7 bases and J 2 bases; bases outside gene matches: 11.

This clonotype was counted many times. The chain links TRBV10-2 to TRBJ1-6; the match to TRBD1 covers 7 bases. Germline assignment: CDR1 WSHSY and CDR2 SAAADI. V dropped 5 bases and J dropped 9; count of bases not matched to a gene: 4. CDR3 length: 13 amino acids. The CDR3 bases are TGCGCCAGCAGTAGACAGGGTGGTTCACCCCTCCACTTT. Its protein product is CASSRQGGSPLHF.

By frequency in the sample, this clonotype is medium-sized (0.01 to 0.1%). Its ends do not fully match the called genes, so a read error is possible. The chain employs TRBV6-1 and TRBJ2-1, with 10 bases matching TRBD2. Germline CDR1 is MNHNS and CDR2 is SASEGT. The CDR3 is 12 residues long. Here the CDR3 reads CASSESFTSGAF. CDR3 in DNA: TGTGCCAGCAGTGAGAGTTTCACTAGCGGGGCATTC.

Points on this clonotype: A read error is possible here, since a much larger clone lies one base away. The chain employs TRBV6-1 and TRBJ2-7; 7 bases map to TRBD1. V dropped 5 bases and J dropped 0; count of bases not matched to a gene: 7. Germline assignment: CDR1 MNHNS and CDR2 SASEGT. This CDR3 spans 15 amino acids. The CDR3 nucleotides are TGTGCCAGCAGTAAACTCGGGACAGCCTCCTACGAGCAGTACTTC. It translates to CASSKLGTASYEQYF.

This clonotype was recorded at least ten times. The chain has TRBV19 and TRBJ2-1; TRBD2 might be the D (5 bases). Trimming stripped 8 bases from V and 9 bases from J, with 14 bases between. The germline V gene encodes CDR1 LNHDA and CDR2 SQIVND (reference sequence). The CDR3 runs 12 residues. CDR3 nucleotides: TGTGCCAGTCGCCCTCGGGGAGCTGAGCAGTTCTTC. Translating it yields CASRPRGAEQFF. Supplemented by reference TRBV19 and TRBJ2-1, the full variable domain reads DGGITQSPKYLFRKEGQNVTLSCEQNLNHDAMYWYRQDPGQGLRLIYYSQIVNDFQKGDIAEGYSVSREKKESFPLTVTSAQKNPTAFYLCASRPRGAEQFFGPGTRLTVL.

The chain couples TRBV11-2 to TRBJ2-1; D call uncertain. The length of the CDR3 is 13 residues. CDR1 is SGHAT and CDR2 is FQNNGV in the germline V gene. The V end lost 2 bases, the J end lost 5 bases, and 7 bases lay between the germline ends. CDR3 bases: TGTGCCAGCAGCTTATCCCGAAACAATGAGCAGTTCTTC. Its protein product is CASSLSRNNEQFF.

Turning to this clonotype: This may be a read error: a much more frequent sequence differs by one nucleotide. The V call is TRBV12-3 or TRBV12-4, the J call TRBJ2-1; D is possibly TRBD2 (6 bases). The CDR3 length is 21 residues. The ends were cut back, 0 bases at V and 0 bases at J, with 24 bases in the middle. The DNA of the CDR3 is TGTGCCAGCAGTTTAGCGTTGCGGGGTTTCGAACAGGCGCCCTCCTACAATGAGCAGTTCTTC. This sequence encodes CASSLALRGFEQAPSYNEQFF.

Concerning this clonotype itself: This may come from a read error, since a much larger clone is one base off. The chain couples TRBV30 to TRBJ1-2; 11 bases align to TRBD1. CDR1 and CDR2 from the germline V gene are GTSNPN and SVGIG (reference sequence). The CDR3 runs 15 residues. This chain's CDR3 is CAWEGQGASNHGYTF. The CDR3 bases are TGTGCCTGGGAAGGACAGGGGGCCTCTAACCATGGCTACACCTTC.

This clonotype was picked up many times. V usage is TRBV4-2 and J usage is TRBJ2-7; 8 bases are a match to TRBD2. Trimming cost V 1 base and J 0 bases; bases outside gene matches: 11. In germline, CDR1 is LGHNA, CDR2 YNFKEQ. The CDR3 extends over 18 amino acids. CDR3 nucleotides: TGTGCCAGCAGCCAAGTTGTGCCCGTTAGCGGGACCTCCTACGAGCAGTACTTC. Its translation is CASSQVVPVSGTSYEQYF.

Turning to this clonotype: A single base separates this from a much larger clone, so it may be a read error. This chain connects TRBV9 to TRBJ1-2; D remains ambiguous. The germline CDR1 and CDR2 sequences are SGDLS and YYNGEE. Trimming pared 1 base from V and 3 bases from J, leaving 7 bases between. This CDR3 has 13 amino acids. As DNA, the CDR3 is TGTGCCAGCAGCGTATACCCCGACTATGGCTACACCTTC. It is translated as CASSVYPDYGYTF.

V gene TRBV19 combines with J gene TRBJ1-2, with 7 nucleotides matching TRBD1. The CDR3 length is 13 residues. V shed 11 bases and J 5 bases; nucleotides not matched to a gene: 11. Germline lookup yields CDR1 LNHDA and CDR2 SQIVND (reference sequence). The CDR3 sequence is CASKTGFFYGYTF. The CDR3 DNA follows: TGTGCCTCCAAGACAGGGTTTTTTTATGGCTACACCTTC.

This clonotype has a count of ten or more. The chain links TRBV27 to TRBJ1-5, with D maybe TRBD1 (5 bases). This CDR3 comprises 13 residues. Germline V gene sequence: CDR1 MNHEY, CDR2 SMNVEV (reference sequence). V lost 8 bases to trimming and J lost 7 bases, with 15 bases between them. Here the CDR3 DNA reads TGTGCCAGCTGTAGCGCAGGGTCACAGCCCCAGCATTTT. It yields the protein CASCSAGSQPQHF.

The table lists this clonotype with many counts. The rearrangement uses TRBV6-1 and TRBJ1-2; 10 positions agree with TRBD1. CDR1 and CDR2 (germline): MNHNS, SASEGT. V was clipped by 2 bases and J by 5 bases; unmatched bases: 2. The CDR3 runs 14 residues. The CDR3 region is CASSEPGQGYGYTF. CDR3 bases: TGTGCCAGCAGTGAACCGGGACAGGGGTATGGCTACACCTTC.

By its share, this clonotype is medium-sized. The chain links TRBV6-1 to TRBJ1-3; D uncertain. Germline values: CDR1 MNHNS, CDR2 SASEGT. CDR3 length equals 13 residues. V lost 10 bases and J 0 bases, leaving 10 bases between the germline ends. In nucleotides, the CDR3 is TGTGCCACCAAGATAGGCTCTGGAAACACCATATATTTT. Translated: CATKIGSGNTIYF.

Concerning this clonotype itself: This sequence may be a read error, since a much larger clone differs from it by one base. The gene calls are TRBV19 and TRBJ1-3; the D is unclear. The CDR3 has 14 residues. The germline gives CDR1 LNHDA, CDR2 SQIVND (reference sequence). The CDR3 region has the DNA TGTGACAGTAGTAGGATCTCAACTGGAAACACCATATATTTT. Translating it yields CDSSRISTGNTIYF.

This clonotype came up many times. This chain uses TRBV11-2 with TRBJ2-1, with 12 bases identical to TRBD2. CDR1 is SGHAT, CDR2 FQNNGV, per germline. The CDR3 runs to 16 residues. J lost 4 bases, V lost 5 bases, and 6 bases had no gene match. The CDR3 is CASSPRTSGTYNEQFF. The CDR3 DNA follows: TGTGCCAGCAGCCCTCGGACTAGCGGGACATACAATGAGCAGTTCTTC.

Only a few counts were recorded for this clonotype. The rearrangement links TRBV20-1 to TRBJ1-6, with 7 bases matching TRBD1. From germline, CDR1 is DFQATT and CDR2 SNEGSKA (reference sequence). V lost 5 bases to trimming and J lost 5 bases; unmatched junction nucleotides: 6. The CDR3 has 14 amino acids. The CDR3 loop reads CSAPQGRDNSPLHF. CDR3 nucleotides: TGCAGTGCTCCACAGGGGCGGGATAATTCACCCCTCCACTTT.

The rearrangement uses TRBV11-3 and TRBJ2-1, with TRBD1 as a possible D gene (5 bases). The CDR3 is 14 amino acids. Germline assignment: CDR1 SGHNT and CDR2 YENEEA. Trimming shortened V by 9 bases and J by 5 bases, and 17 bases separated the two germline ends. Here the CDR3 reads CARRLVQGNNEQFF. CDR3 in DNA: TGTGCCAGAAGATTAGTGCAGGGCAACAATGAGCAGTTCTTC.

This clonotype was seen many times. The CDR3 nucleotides read TGTGCCAGCAGCTTAGGACAGGGGTGGGAGCAGTACTTC. This translates into CASSLGQGWEQYF. The gene calls are TRBV11-2 and TRBJ2-7; 8 nucleotides match TRBD1. V shed 1 base, J shed 7 bases, and the junction held 3 bases outside the gene matches. CDR3 length: 13 residues. CDR1 and CDR2 from the germline V gene are SGHAT and FQNNGV.

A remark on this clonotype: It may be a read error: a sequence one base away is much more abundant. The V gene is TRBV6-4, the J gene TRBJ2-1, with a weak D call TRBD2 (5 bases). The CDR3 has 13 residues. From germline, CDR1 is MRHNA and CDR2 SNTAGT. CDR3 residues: CASSEGGLNKQFF. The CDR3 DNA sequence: TGTGCCAGCAGTGAGGGCGGACTCAATAAGCAGTTCTTC.

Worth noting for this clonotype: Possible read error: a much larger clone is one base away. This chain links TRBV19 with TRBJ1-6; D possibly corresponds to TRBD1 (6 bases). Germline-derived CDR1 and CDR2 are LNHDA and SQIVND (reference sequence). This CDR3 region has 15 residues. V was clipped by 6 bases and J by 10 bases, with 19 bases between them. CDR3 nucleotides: TGTGCCAGTAGAGCCGGGACAAGTGGTAACTCACCCCTCCACTTT. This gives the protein CASRAGTSGNSPLHF.

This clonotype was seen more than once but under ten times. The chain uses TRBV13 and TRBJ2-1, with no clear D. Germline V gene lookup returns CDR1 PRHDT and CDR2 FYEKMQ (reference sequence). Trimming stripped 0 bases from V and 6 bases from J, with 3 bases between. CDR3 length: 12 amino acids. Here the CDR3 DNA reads TGTGCCAGCAGCTTAGGAGTCAATGAGCAGTTCTTC. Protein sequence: CASSLGVNEQFF.

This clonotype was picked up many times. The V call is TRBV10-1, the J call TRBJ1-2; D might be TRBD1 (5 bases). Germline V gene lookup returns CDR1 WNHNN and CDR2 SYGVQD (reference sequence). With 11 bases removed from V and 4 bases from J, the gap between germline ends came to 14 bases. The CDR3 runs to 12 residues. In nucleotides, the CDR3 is TGCGCCGCCGACCCGAGGGGCTATGGCTACACCTTC. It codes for CAADPRGYGYTF.

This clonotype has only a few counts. As DNA, the CDR3 is TGTGCCAGCAGTGAATCGGGCAGGGGTACCGGGGAGCTGTTTTTT. Translated: CASSESGRGTGELFF. The chain uses TRBV25-1 and TRBJ2-2, with D perhaps TRBD1 (6 bases). V shed 1 base and J shed 5 bases, with 11 bases lying between them. CDR3 length: 15 amino acids. Looked up from germline, CDR1 is MGHDK and CDR2 is SYGVNS.